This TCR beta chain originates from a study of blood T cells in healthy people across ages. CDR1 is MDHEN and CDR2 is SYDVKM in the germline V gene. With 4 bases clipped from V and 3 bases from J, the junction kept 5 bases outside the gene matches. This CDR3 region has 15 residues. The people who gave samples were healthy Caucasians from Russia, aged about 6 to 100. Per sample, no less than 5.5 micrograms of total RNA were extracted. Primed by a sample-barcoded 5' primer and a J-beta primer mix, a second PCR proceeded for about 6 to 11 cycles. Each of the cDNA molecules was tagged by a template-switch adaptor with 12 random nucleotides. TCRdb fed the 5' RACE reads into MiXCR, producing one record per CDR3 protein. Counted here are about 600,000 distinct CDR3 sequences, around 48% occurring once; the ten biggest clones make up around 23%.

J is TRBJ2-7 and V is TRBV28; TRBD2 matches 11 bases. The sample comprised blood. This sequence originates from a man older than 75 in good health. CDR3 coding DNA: TGTGCCAGCAGTTATAGCGGGAGGGCGCACTACGAGCAGTACTTC. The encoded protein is CASSYSGRAHYEQYF.